This entry is about one T cell receptor (beta chain). Antigen: not known. CDR3 length: 12 amino acids. Trimming removed 2 bases at V and 2 bases at J, with 2 bases between. The germline V gene has CDR1 SGHAT and CDR2 FQNNGV. TCRdb keeps only in-frame clones here, not all; method: immunoSEQ multiplex PCR. The repertoire holds over 4,500 clones, with about 80% as singletons. The record originates from a study of T cell repertoires in ileal Crohn's disease. Study details: Postoperative therapy was given to about half: approximately 10 thiopurines, around 17 anti-TNF agents.

Findings of the study overall: Endoscopic recurrence occurred in every patient whose clonality exceeded 26.8%.

The receptor comes from an adult with Crohn's disease. The J gene is TRBJ2-3, the V gene TRBV11-2; D gene unclear. The sample was ileal tissue. This CDR3 reads CASSLHTDTQYF. CDR3 DNA: TGTGCCAGCAGCTTACACACAGATACGCAGTATTTT.